The subject of this entry is one T cell receptor beta chain. Its antigen is unidentified. The V gene's germline CDR1 is SGHAT and CDR2 FQNNGV. Trimming shortened V by 2 bases and J by 7 bases, and 11 bases separated the two germline ends. The CDR3 totals 14 residues. The data originate from a study of Ad26.COV2.S vaccination and SARS-CoV-2 variants. Study results and caveats: Considerable breadth of spike-specific CD8+ and CD4+ T cell responses has reportedly been documented following vaccination.

Clones were sequenced by immunoSEQ multiplex PCR, and TCRdb holds only the in-frame ones, with some missing. The table shows just over 350,000 clones, with 92% occurring only once. The TCR sequence derives from a human donor who had recovered from COVID-19. The rearrangement joins TRBV11-2 to TRBJ2-2; D is possibly TRBD1 or TRBD2 (5 bases each). Sample: peripheral blood, taken after recovery from COVID-19. The CDR3 loop is CASSLRGASGELFF. The CDR3 coding sequence is TGTGCCAGCAGCTTAAGAGGGGCTAGCGGGGAGCTGTTTTTT.